This TCR beta chain originates from a study of blood T cell repertoires in COVID-19 (dated by TCRdb to the early 2020s). Looking at the study overall: Samples from collaborators originated in the United States, Italy and Spain and spanned both the acute and convalescent phases of COVID-19. The material from the prospective study consisted of cDNA or gDNA derived from T cells, B-cell-depleted T cells, or PBMCs. The dataset comprised deeply sampled blood TCRbeta repertoires from subjects exposed to, actively infected with, or recovered from COVID-19. A freely available public database, intended as a resource for researchers studying the immune response to SARS-CoV-2, is where the repertoires were released. The samples were drawn from two sources: the first 160 participants of the ongoing ImmuneRACE study, and 1,000 to 1,500 subjects contributed by 6 global collaborators. The sample metadata nearly always contained a de-identified subject ID, COVID-19 status, age in years and sex. Where available, HLA class I and class II types were obtained from metadata supplied by the sample provider rather than from assay-based typing.

Overall results and qualifications from the work: The amount of clinical and demographic metadata varied by source and participant and was provided uncurated.

Collaborating institutions collected whole blood in K2EDTA tubes following their own protocols. Collaborator samples were shipped for TCRbeta analysis as frozen whole blood, isolated PBMCs, or DNA extracted from either sample type. Concerning this clone itself: Its binding antigen is unknown. No base-level quality is on record; no much larger clone is a single base apart.

TCRbeta CDR3 regions were amplified from genomic DNA using the immunoSEQ Assay, a bias-controlled multiplex PCR. The study's own analysis went as follows. The number of nucleated cells in each sample was estimated by amplification of reference gene primers within the assay. To quantify the absolute abundance of each unique TCRbeta CDR3 rearrangement, sequence reads were collapsed and filtered. For each sample, productive Simpson clonality was calculated as the square root of Simpson's diversity index across productive rearrangements. TCRdb retrieved this table from immuneACCESS and kept in-frame rearrangements only. Not all clones are present; in checked studies, unresolved V genes account for under half, and no reason is known for the remainder. Clone size and V and J calls were adopted from that table, with D and trimming inferred from the DNA. In all, the sample holds fewer than 100,000 clones, and 70% to 90% of those were seen once. The top ten clonotypes cover around 7% of the sample.

The CDR3 starts with the cysteine, ends with the phenylalanine, and has 16 residues. The DNA shown is the 48-base CDR3, in frame from base 1. V was cut back by 3 bases and J by 3 bases, leaving a gap of 15 bases between them. Per the germline V gene (reference sequence), LNHDA is the CDR1 and SQIVND is the CDR2. Sequenced: peripheral blood. This TCR derives from a human donor with acute or convalescent COVID-19. The donor label of this sample is uncertain. The receptor chain draws on TRBV19 and TRBJ2-1; the D gene is perhaps TRBD1, on 5 matching bases. The nucleotide sequence is TGTGCCAGTAGTATTGGGGCGAACACTTACTACAATGAGCAGTTCTTC. The encoded protein is CASSIGANTYYNEQFF.